This T cell receptor beta chain was identified in a study of T-cell memory formation after mild COVID-19. To note about this clonotype: Its target is unknown.

Study findings and constraints: Later expanders leaned toward CD4+, whereas clones contracting from day 15 to 85 were balanced CD4/CD8. Some clones that responded turned up in pre-infection memory, which suggests that cross-reactive memory joined in.

From the 5' RACE reads, TCRdb called clonotypes with MiXCR, one entry per CDR3 protein. The table lists a few hundred thousand distinct CDR3 sequences, roughly 20% of them singletons. The CDR3 extends over 15 amino acids. The germline V and J ends were trimmed by 3 bases and 1 base, with 13 bases remaining between them. CDR1 and CDR2 (germline): ENHRY, SYGVKD. The chain uses TRBV10-3 and TRBJ2-7; D possibly corresponds to TRBD2 (5 bases). The receptor's source is an adult woman who had mild COVID-19 (a few samples of this study predate the infection). Cell type and time point are not known. The material sequenced was PBMCs or a T cell subset sorted from them (not recorded which). The CDR3 sequence: CAISEEGSRSYEQYF. CDR3 DNA sequence: TGTGCCATCAGTGAAGAGGGCAGTCGGTCCTACGAGCAGTACTTC.